A single sample gave rise to the 9 T cell receptor beta chains below, sequenced in a study of T cell repertoires in cytomegalovirus infection. TCRdb re-derived calls from the reads in MiXCR, one entry per CDR3 protein. The sample lists fewer than 300,000 distinct CDR3 sequences, about a quarter occurring once. The specimen was PBMCs. All receptors come from a human donor in good health (CMV status not recorded). Some clones in this sample may be carry-over from other donors' samples.

This clonotype turned up a few times. V gene TRBV20-1 combines with J gene TRBJ2-5; tentative D call: TRBD2 (5 bases). V was pared by 6 bases and J by 12 bases, with 14 bases between. The CDR3 consists of 10 residues. From germline, CDR1 is DFQATT and CDR2 SNEGSKA (reference sequence). CDR3: CSASLEAKYF. The CDR3 nucleotides are TGCAGTGCCTCCCTGGAGGCGAAGTACTTC.

This clonotype was seen many times. This rearrangement joins TRBV28 to TRBJ2-4, with 8 bases matching TRBD2. Looked up from germline, CDR1 is MDHEN and CDR2 is SYDVKM. J was trimmed by 7 bases and V by 3 bases; bases with no gene match: 14. CDR3 length equals 17 residues. CDR3: CASSFRGAGVGRNIQYF. CDR3 DNA: TGTGCCAGCAGTTTCAGGGGAGCGGGAGTGGGGAGGAACATTCAGTACTTC.

V usage is TRBV11-2 and J usage is TRBJ2-7; D perhaps matches TRBD2 (5 bases). V was pared by 6 bases and J by 4 bases, with 19 bases between. Germline CDR1 is SGHAT and CDR2 is FQNNGV. This CDR3 spans 15 amino acids. CDR3 nucleotides: TGTGCCAGCAGTCTAGCCCGCGGGCGTGTTTACGAGCAGTACTTC. As protein: CASSLARGRVYEQYF.

This clonotype has more than one count but fewer than ten. The chain is built from TRBV4-3 and TRBJ2-2; maybe TRBD2 (6 bases). The CDR3 consists of 15 residues. Germline V gene lookup returns CDR1 LGHNA and CDR2 YSLEER. V was pared by 1 base and J by 5 bases, with 11 bases between. The CDR3 protein is CASSQVGGRTGELFF. CDR3 sequence (DNA): TGCGCCAGCAGCCAAGTCGGAGGGCGAACCGGGGAGCTGTTTTTT.

In this sample, this clonotype turned up many times. The chain uses TRBV7-9 and TRBJ1-6; a possible D gene is TRBD1 (6 bases). Per germline, CDR1 SEHNR and CDR2 FQNEAQ (reference sequence). V dropped 3 bases and J dropped 7 bases, with 13 bases sitting between them. CDR3 size: 15 residues. CDR3 bases: TGTGCCAGCAGCTTTGGTGGGCAGGGGAATTCACCCCTCCACTTT. This codes for CASSFGGQGNSPLHF.

This clonotype was seen at least ten times. The chain has TRBV5-1 and TRBJ2-5; either TRBD1 or TRBD2 may supply D (5 bases each). CDR3 length: 15 residues. Trimming left V 0 bases short and J 5 bases short, with 14 bases between. CDR1 SGHRS and CDR2 YFSETQ come from the germline V gene. The CDR3 DNA is TGCGCCAGCAGCTTGGCCGGGACCCCTCTCGAGACCCAGTACTTC. It encodes CASSLAGTPLETQYF.

The rearrangement links TRBV29-1 to TRBJ2-3; possible D gene TRBD2, 6 bases. The CDR3 spans 14 residues. CDR1 and CDR2 from the germline V gene are SQVTM and ANQGSEA. The V end was cut by 3 bases, the J end by 1 base, with 11 bases between. The chain's CDR3 is CSVDGRSGTDTQYF. The CDR3 DNA is TGCAGCGTTGATGGGAGGTCCGGCACAGATACGCAGTATTTT.

This clonotype was counted a few times. The V gene is TRBV12-3 or TRBV12-4, the J gene TRBJ1-5; D perhaps matches TRBD1 (5 bases). The CDR3 has 15 amino acids. Trimming removed 5 bases at V and 2 bases at J, with 13 bases between. CDR3 residues: CASSTQGRGNQPQHF. In DNA form, the CDR3 reads TGTGCCAGCAGTACCCAGGGTCGGGGCAATCAGCCCCAGCATTTT.

The chain links TRBV11-1 to TRBJ1-1; 7 positions match TRBD1. This CDR3 has 13 amino acids. V shed 1 base, J shed 8 bases, and the junction held 4 bases outside the gene matches. Germline V lookup: CDR1 SGHAT, CDR2 FQDESV (reference sequence). The CDR3 nucleotides are TGTGCCAGCAGCTTAGGGAGACAGGGCGAAGCTTTCTTT. This translates into CASSLGRQGEAFF.